This is a list of T cell receptor beta chains from one sample in a study of beta chain features in type 1 diabetes. Here immunoSEQ multiplex PCR was the method, and the copy in TCRdb shows in-frame clones only, minus some. The repertoire holds around 130,000 clones, with around 9% as singletons. The specimen was central memory CD4+ T cells from blood. The receptors originated from a young man with type 1 diabetes. Both conserved end residues are part of each CDR3. The order of the fields is J gene, D gene, clone size, CDR3 length, V gene, CDR3 protein, CDR3 DNA. The D gene is left open where the match is weak. The size entry is marked missing in some rows and otherwise reads once, few, many or a size class.

TRBJ2-6 | NA | NA | 16 | TRBV4-3 | CASSHTGLSGANVLTF | TGCGCCAGCAGCCATACTGGACTTTCTGGGGCCAACGTCCTGACTTTC
TRBJ2-3 | NA | few | 14 | TRBV7-8 | CASSPWTAEDTQYF | TGTGCCAGCAGCCCCTGGACAGCAGAAGATACGCAGTATTTT
TRBJ1-2 | NA | few | 12 | TRBV19 | CASSQDTYGYTF | TGTGCCAGTAGTCAAGATACATATGGCTACACCTTC
TRBJ1-1 | NA | NA | 15 | TRBV7-9 | CASSSLSGAVAEAFF | TGTGCCAGCAGTTCACTTAGCGGGGCTGTCGCTGAAGCTTTCTTT
TRBJ1-5 | NA | NA | 15 | TRBV5-6 | CASSLGQVRGQPQHF | TGTGCCAGCAGCTTGGGGCAGGTTCGGGGACAGCCCCAGCATTTT
TRBJ1-1 | TRBD1 | NA | 13 | TRBV6-6 | CASPTGVGTEAFF | TGTGCCAGTCCGACAGGGGTGGGCACTGAAGCTTTCTTT
TRBJ1-6 | NA | few | 15 | TRBV6-6 | CASKFFGEENSPLHF | TGTGCCAGCAAATTCTTCGGAGAAGAAAATTCACCCCTCCACTTT
TRBJ2-2 | TRBD2 | few | 15 | TRBV13 | CASSSRTRNTGELFF | TGTGCCAGCAGCTCCAGGACTAGGAACACCGGGGAGCTGTTTTTT
TRBJ2-7 | NA | few | 14 | TRBV27 | CASSLRSATYEQYF | TGTGCCAGCAGTTTGAGGTCCGCTACCTACGAGCAGTACTTC
TRBJ1-5 | TRBD1 | NA | 17 | TRBV18 | CASSETGGAGINQPQHF | TGTGCCAGCTCCGAGACAGGGGGCGCGGGGATTAATCAGCCCCAGCATTTT
TRBJ1-5 | NA | few | 13 | TRBV27 | CASSLDRYTPQHF | TGTGCCAGCAGTTTAGACAGGTATACGCCCCAGCATTTT
TRBJ1-5 | TRBD1 | few | 14 | TRBV19 | CASTQGTGYQPQHF | TGTGCCAGTACTCAAGGGACAGGATATCAGCCCCAGCATTTT
TRBJ1-1 | NA | few | 15 | TRBV9 | CASSPRTAMNTEAFF | TGTGCCAGCAGCCCCCGGACAGCTATGAACACTGAAGCTTTCTTT
TRBJ1-2 | NA | NA | 13 | TRBV9 | CASSVGKGLGYTF | TGTGCCAGCAGCGTAGGCAAGGGGCTTGGCTACACCTTC
TRBJ2-7 | TRBD2 | NA | 16 | TRBV6-1 | CASSGTSGGAAYEQYF | TGTGCCAGCAGTGGGACTAGCGGGGGGGCGGCCTACGAGCAGTACTTC
TRBJ2-2 | NA | NA | 15 | TRBV9 | CASSVAGTNTGELFF | TGTGCCAGCAGCGTAGCCGGGACGAACACCGGGGAGCTGTTTTTT
TRBJ2-2 | NA | NA | 14 | TRBV4-1 | CASSDRTVHRELFF | TGCGCCAGCAGCGACCGAACAGTCCACCGGGAGCTGTTTTTT
TRBJ2-3 | TRBD2 | few | 16 | TRBV4-3 | CASSQGAGGASPAQYF | TGCGCCAGCAGCCAAGGCGCCGGGGGGGCCTCCCCAGCGCAGTATTTT
TRBJ1-2 | NA | NA | 12 | TRBV2 | CASNVANYGYTF | TGTGCCAGCAACGTAGCTAACTATGGCTACACCTTC
TRBJ1-1 | TRBD1 | few | 12 | TRBV29-1 | CSVWTGNTEAFF | TGCAGCGTCTGGACAGGGAACACTGAAGCTTTCTTT
TRBJ2-5 | NA | NA | 13 | TRBV19 | CASTQIPGETQYF | TGTGCCAGTACGCAAATCCCCGGAGAGACCCAGTACTTC
TRBJ1-1 | NA | few | 14 | TRBV5-1 | CASSRTGVPTEAFF | TGCGCCAGCAGCCGGACGGGGGTCCCCACTGAAGCTTTCTTT